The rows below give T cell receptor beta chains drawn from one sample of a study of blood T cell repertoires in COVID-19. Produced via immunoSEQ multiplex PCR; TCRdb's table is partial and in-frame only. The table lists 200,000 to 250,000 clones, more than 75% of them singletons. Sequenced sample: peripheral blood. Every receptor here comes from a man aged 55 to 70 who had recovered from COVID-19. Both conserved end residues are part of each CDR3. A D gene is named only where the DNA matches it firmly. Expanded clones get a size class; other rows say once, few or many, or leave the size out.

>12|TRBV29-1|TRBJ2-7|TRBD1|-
CSARDSTYEQYF
TGCAGCGCTCGGGACAGCACCTACGAGCAGTACTTC
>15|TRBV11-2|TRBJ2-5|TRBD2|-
CASSLAASGGETQYF
TGTGCCAGCAGCTTAGCGGCTAGCGGGGGGGAGACCCAGTACTTC
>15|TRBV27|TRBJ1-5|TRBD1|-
CASSLQPQTGLPQHF
TGTGCCAGCAGCCTACAACCGCAGACAGGGCTGCCCCAGCATTTT
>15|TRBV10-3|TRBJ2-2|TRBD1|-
CAISPGQGYTGELFF
TGTGCCATCAGCCCGGGACAGGGGTACACCGGGGAGCTGTTTTTT
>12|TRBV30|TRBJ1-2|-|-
CAWSPAGLGYTF
TGTGCCTGGAGTCCCGCAGGGTTAGGCTACACCTTC
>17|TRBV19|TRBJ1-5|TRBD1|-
CASSIQDRLLVNQPQHF
TGTGCCAGTAGTATCCAGGACAGGCTGTTAGTCAATCAGCCCCAGCATTTT
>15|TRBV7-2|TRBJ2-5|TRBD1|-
CASSPGTGGMETQYF
TGTGCCAGCAGCCCGGGGACAGGGGGAATGGAGACCCAGTACTTC
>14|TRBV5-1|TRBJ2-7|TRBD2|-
CASSLTSVSYEQYF
TGCGCCAGCAGCTTGACTAGCGTCTCCTACGAGCAGTACTTC
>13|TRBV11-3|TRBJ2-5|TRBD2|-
CASSSTSSETQYF
TGTGCCAGCAGCTCGACTAGCTCTGAGACCCAGTACTTC
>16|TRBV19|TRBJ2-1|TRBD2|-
CASSRTGTSVGNEQFF
TGTGCCAGTAGTCGTACCGGGACTAGCGTCGGAAATGAGCAGTTCTTC
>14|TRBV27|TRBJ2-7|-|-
CASSLLANSYEQYF
TGTGCCAGCAGTTTACTAGCCAATTCCTACGAGCAGTACTTC
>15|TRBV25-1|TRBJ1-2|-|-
CASSETTGTFHGYTF
TGTGCCAGCAGTGAAACGACCGGGACATTCCATGGCTACACCTTC
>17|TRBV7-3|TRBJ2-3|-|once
CASSLFVLSGDTDTQYF
TGTGCCAGCAGCTTATTCGTTCTTAGCGGAGACACAGATACGCAGTATTTT
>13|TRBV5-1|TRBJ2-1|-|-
CASSLTTLNEQFF
TGCGCCAGCAGCTTAACTACCCTAAATGAGCAGTTCTTC
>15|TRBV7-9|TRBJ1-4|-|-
CASSLVGPTNEKLFF
TGTGCCAGCAGCTTAGTGGGGCCAACTAATGAAAAACTGTTTTTT
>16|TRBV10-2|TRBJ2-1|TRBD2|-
CASSEPRGTTRDEQFF
TGCGCCAGCAGTGAGCCCCGAGGGACTACAAGGGATGAGCAGTTCTTC
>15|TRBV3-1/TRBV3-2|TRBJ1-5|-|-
CASSQGQGSNQPQHF
TGTGCCAGCAGCCAAGGGCAGGGGAGCAATCAGCCCCAGCATTTT
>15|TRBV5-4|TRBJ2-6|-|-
CASSDKRGLTLIVSF
TGTGCCAGCAGCGATAAACGGGGTCTGACCCTTATTGTGTCTTTC
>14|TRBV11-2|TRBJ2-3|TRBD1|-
CASSLTGVTDTQYF
TGTGCCAGCAGCTTGACAGGGGTAACAGATACGCAGTATTTT
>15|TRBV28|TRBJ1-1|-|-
CASSPQGWENTEAFF
TGTGCCAGCAGTCCGCAGGGGTGGGAGAACACTGAAGCTTTCTTT
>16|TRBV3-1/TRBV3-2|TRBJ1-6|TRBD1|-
CASSPQTGTRNSPLHF
TGTGCCAGCAGCCCACAGACAGGGACACGTAATTCACCCCTCCACTTT
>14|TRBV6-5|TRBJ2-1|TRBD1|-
CASSYSRQGAFNFF
TGTGCCAGCAGTTACTCGAGGCAGGGGGCGTTTAATTTCTTC
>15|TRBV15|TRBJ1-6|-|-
CATSSRSPVNSPLHF
TGTGCCACCAGCAGTCGGTCACCGGTTAATTCACCCCTCCACTTT
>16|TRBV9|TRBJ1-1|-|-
CASSPTGMRESPEAFF
TGTGCCAGCAGCCCCACGGGCATGAGGGAGTCGCCTGAAGCTTTCTTT
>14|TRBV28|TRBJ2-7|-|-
CASRSGGYSYEQYF
TGTGCCAGCAGATCCGGGGGTTACTCCTACGAGCAGTACTTC
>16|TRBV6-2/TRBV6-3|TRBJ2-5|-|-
CASSSLGSGGGETQYF
TGTGCCAGCAGTTCACTCGGGAGCGGAGGCGGGGAGACCCAGTACTTC
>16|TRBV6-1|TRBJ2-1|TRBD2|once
CASSATGGRAHNEQFF
TGTGCCAGCAGTGCGACGGGCGGGAGGGCCCACAATGAGCAGTTCTTC
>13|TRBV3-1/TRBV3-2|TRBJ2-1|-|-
CASSQPMRGEQFF
TGTGCCAGCAGCCAGCCAATGCGGGGTGAGCAGTTCTTC
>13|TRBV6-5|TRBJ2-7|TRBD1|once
CASRSGQAYEQYF
TGTGCCAGCAGATCCGGACAGGCCTACGAGCAGTACTTC
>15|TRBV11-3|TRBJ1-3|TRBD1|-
CASSPGQGPGNTIYF
TGTGCCAGCAGCCCCGGACAGGGCCCTGGAAACACCATATATTTT
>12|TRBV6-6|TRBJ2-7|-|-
CASKQGPYEQYF
TGTGCCAGCAAGCAGGGCCCCTACGAGCAGTACTTC
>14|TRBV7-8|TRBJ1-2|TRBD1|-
CASSSTGVYIGYTF
TGTGCCAGCAGCTCGACAGGGGTTTATATCGGCTACACCTTC
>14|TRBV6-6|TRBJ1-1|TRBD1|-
CASSYSDRGAKAFF
TGTGCCAGCAGTTACTCGGACAGGGGCGCTAAAGCTTTCTTT
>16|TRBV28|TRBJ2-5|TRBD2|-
CASSPTSGSLQETQYF
TGTGCCAGCAGTCCCACTAGCGGGAGTCTCCAAGAGACCCAGTACTTC
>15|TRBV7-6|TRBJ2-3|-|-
CASSLGPGWRDTQYF
TGTGCCAGCAGCTTAGGTCCGGGATGGAGGGATACGCAGTATTTT
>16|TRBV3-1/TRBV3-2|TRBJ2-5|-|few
CASSQDSDSPAETQYF
TGTGCCAGCAGCCAAGATTCGGACTCCCCGGCGGAGACCCAGTACTTC
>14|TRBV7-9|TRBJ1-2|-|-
CASSLADATGTIAF
TGTGCCAGCAGCTTAGCCGATGCGACAGGAACTATCGCCTTC
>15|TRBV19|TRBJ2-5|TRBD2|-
CASTSSSAGEETQYF
TGTGCCAGTACCTCCTCGTCCGCGGGAGAAGAGACCCAGTACTTC
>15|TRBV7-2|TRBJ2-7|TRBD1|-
CASSPTGTVSYEQYF
TGTGCCAGCAGCCCCACCGGGACAGTATCCTACGAGCAGTACTTC
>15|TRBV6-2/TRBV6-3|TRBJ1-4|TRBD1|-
CASSYGTANNEKLFF
TGTGCCAGCAGTTACGGGACAGCTAATAATGAAAAACTGTTTTTT
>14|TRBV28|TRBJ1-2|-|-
CASGTTGSLYGYTF
TGTGCCAGCGGAACAACAGGGAGCCTCTATGGCTACACCTTC